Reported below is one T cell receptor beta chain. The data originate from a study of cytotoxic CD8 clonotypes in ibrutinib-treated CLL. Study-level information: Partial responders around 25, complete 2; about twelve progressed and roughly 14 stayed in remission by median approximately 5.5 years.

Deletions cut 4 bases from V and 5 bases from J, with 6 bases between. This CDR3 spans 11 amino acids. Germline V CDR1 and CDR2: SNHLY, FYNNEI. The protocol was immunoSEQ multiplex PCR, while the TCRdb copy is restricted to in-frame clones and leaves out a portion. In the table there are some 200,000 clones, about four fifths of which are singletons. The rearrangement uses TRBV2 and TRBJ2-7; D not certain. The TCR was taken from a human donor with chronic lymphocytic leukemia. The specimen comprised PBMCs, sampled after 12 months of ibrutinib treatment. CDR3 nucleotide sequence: TGTGCCAGCAGTGCCTACCACGAGCAGTACTTC. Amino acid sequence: CASSAYHEQYF.